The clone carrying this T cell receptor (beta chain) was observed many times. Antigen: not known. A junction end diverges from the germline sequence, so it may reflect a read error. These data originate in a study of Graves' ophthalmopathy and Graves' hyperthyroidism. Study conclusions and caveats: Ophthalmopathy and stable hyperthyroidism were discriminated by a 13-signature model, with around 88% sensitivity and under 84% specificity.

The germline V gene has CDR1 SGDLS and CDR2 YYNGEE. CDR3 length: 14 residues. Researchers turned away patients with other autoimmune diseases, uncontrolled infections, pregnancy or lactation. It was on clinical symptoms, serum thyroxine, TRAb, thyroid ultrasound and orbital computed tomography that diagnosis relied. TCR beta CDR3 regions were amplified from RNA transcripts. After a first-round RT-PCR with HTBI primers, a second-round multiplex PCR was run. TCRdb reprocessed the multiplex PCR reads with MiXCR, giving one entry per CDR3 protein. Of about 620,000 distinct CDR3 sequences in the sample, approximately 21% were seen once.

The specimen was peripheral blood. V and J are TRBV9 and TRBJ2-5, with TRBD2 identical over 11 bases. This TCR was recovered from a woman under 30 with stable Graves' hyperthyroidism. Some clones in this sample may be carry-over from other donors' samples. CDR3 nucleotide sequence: TGTGCCAGCAGTGTAGCGGGGGGGCAGGAGACCCAGTACTTC. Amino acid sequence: CASSVAGGQETQYF. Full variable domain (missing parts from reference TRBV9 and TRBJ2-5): DSGVTQTPKHLITATGQRVTLRCSPRSGDLSVYWYQQSLDQGLQFLIQYYNGEERAKGNILERFSAQQFPDLHSELNLSSLELGDSALYFCASSVAGGQETQYFGPGTRLLVL.